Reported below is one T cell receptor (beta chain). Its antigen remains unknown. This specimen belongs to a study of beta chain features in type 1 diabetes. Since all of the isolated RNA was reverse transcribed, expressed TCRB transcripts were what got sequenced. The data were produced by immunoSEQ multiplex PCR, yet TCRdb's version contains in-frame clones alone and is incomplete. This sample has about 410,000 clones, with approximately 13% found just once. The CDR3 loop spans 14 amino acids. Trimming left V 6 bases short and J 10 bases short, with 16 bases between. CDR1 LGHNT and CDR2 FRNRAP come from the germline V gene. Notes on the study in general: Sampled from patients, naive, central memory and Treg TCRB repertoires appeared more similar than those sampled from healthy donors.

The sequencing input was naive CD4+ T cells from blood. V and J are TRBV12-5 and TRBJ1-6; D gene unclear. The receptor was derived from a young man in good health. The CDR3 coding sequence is TGTGCTAGTGGCCCCCCGGGTTGGGGATCACCCCTCCACTTT. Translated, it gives CASGPPGWGSPLHF.